Listed below are T cell receptor beta chains from one sample, sequenced in a study of Graves' ophthalmopathy and Graves' hyperthyroidism. TCRdb passed the multiplex PCR reads through MiXCR, listing each CDR3 protein once. The sample shows some 1.1 million distinct CDR3 sequences, about 38% of them seen only once. The sample consisted of peripheral blood or thyroid tissue (not recorded which). All receptors come from an adult man with Graves' hyperthyroidism. Both conserved end residues are part of each CDR3. A D gene is named only where the DNA matches it firmly. Expanded clones are given a class, and other clones once, few, many or no size at all.

cdr3_length,v_call,clone_size,j_call,d_call,cdr3_aa,cdr3_nt
13,TRBV11-2,-,TRBJ1-4,-,CASSLVRREKLFF,TGTGCCAGCAGCTTAGTCCGGAGAGAAAAACTGTTTTTT
15,TRBV9,many,TRBJ2-7,TRBD1,CASSVEDRGIHEQYF,TGTGCCAGCAGCGTAGAGGACAGGGGGATCCACGAGCAGTACTTC
15,TRBV5-1,many,TRBJ1-1,TRBD1,CASSRRDRAGAEAFF,TGCGCCAGCAGCAGAAGGGACAGGGCGGGCGCTGAAGCTTTCTTT
13,TRBV5-1,-,TRBJ2-2,-,CASTAGNTGELFF,TGCGCCAGCACCGCGGGGAACACCGGGGAGCTGTTTTTT
14,TRBV24-1,many,TRBJ1-2,TRBD1,CATSDSGTDYGYTF,TGTGCCACCAGTGATTCTGGGACAGACTATGGCTACACCTTC
15,TRBV30,-,TRBJ1-5,TRBD1,CAWRIGTGDNQPQHF,TGTGCCTGGAGGATCGGGACAGGGGACAATCAGCCCCAGCATTTT
15,TRBV5-1,few,TRBJ2-5,-,CASSVDSVVEETQYF,TGCGCCAGCAGCGTGGATAGCGTTGTGGAAGAGACCCAGTACTTC
14,TRBV11-2,-,TRBJ1-2,-,CASSPGPQRGGYTF,TGTGCCAGCAGTCCCGGGCCACAACGCGGTGGCTACACCTTC
14,TRBV10-2,few,TRBJ1-2,TRBD1,CTSSEPDRVYGYTF,TGCACCAGCAGTGAGCCGGACAGGGTTTATGGCTACACCTTC
13,TRBV10-1,many,TRBJ2-7,-,CASSDWVSYEQYF,TGCGCCAGCAGTGACTGGGTTTCCTACGAGCAGTACTTC
13,TRBV20-1,many,TRBJ1-2,-,CSASAWGAHGYTF,TGCAGTGCCTCCGCGTGGGGGGCGCATGGCTACACCTTC
15,TRBV11-2,-,TRBJ1-1,-,CASSLDARLRTEAFF,TGTGCCAGCAGCTTAGATGCCCGACTCAGGACTGAAGCTTTCTTT
15,TRBV30,-,TRBJ1-4,TRBD1,CAWSPTGGMAEKLFF,TGTGCCTGGAGTCCTACAGGGGGGATGGCTGAAAAACTGTTTTTT
14,TRBV12-3/TRBV12-4,many,TRBJ1-2,TRBD1,CASSPGTGREGYTF,TGTGCCAGCAGCCCCGGGACAGGGAGGGAAGGCTACACCTTC
12,TRBV20-1,-,TRBJ2-7,-,CSPDSRPYEQYF,TGCAGTCCTGACAGTCGACCCTACGAGCAGTACTTC
13,TRBV25-1,-,TRBJ2-3,-,CASSPQVTDTQYF,TGTGCCAGCAGTCCACAGGTGACAGATACGCAGTATTTT
13,TRBV30,few,TRBJ2-6,-,CAWRISGANVLTF,TGTGCCTGGCGTATCTCTGGGGCCAACGTCCTGACTTTC
20,TRBV6-2/TRBV6-3,-,TRBJ2-6,-,CASSYSRDGALHSGANVLTF,TGTGCCAGCAGTTACTCCCGGGACGGAGCCCTTCACTCTGGGGCCAACGTCCTGACTTTC
15,TRBV7-9,-,TRBJ2-7,TRBD2,CASSLGTSEGYEQYF,TGCGCCAGCAGCCTCGGGACTAGCGAGGGCTACGAGCAGTACTTC
14,TRBV7-9,many,TRBJ1-1,-,CASSPSGGRTEAFF,TGTGCCAGCAGCCCATCGGGGGGGCGTACTGAAGCTTTCTTT
19,TRBV7-2,-,TRBJ2-2,TRBD2,CASSRQPPGLARLTGELFF,TGTGCCAGCAGCCGACAGCCTCCGGGACTAGCAAGGTTAACCGGGGAGCTGTTTTTT
16,TRBV10-3,-,TRBJ2-6,TRBD1,CAIRQTGGSGANVLTF,TGTGCCATCAGACAGACAGGGGGCTCTGGGGCCAACGTCCTGACTTTC
13,TRBV7-2,few,TRBJ2-5,TRBD1,CASSPGTGKSLGF,TGTGCCAGCAGCCCTGGGACAGGGAAAAGCTTAGGCTTC
15,TRBV7-2,many,TRBJ2-7,-,CASSLGRRGAYEQYF,TGTGCCAGCAGCTTAGGACGGAGAGGGGCCTACGAGCAGTACTTC
15,TRBV7-2,many,TRBJ2-7,-,CASSLAVRATGEQYF,TGTGCCAGCAGCTTAGCTGTAAGGGCCACGGGGGAGCAGTACTTC
16,TRBV14,many,TRBJ1-2,TRBD1,CASSQASGQALRGYTF,TGTGCCAGCAGCCAAGCGTCAGGACAGGCTTTACGAGGCTACACCTTC
14,TRBV2,many,TRBJ2-5,-,CASHPGWNQETQYF,TGTGCCAGCCACCCTGGGTGGAATCAAGAGACCCAGTACTTC
13,TRBV19,many,TRBJ1-5,-,CASTDYSNQPQHF,TGTGCCAGTACAGACTATAGCAATCAGCCCCAGCATTTT
15,TRBV10-3,many,TRBJ2-2,-,CAIRETPSNTGELFF,TGTGCCATCAGGGAGACACCTTCGAACACCGGGGAGCTGTTTTTT
13,TRBV29-1,many,TRBJ2-7,-,CSVLSGETYEQYF,TGCAGCGTTTTATCGGGGGAGACCTACGAGCAGTACTTC
15,TRBV2,many,TRBJ2-5,TRBD1,CASSVWTGAGETQYF,TGTGCCAGCAGTGTCTGGACAGGGGCGGGGGAGACCCAGTACTTC
15,TRBV7-6,many,TRBJ2-7,-,CASSLEGEVDYEQYF,TGTGCCAGCAGCTTGGAGGGGGAGGTCGACTACGAGCAGTACTTC
18,TRBV14,-,TRBJ2-5,TRBD2,CASSQGGILAGGEETQYF,TGTGCCAGCAGCCAAGGCGGAATACTAGCGGGTGGCGAAGAGACCCAGTACTTC
15,TRBV19,many,TRBJ1-5,-,CASTGPRLFDQPQHF,TGTGCCAGTACCGGGCCGCGCCTTTTCGATCAGCCCCAGCATTTT
15,TRBV7-2,many,TRBJ2-5,-,CASSLGGKVQETQYF,TGTGCCAGCAGCTTAGGGGGCAAGGTACAAGAGACCCAGTACTTC
16,TRBV2,-,TRBJ1-2,-,CASSERAGPRDYGHTF,TGTGCCAGCAGTGAACGGGCAGGCCCTAGAGACTATGGCCACACCTTC